This is a list of T cell receptor beta chains from one sample in a study of blood T cell repertoires in COVID-19. Profiled with immunoSEQ multiplex PCR; TCRdb holds only in-frame clones, not every one. The sample carries around 420,000 clones, 88% recorded once. Sequencing was carried out using PBMCs or T cells enriched from blood (not recorded which). Source of these receptors: a woman in her thirties or forties with acute COVID-19. Each CDR3 is given with its conserved first and last residue. A D gene is named only where the DNA matches it firmly.

>TRBJ2-1|TRBV12-3/TRBV12-4|NA
CASSLDSFNEQFF
>TRBJ1-5|TRBV18|NA
CASSSTGIDQPQHF
>TRBJ2-2|TRBV15|TRBD1
CATSNDRDTGELFF
>TRBJ2-5|TRBV6-5|TRBD1
CASSPTGSKETQYF
>TRBJ1-6|TRBV9|TRBD1
CASSGQGSYNSPLHF
>TRBJ1-1|TRBV19|TRBD1
CASGDRGLGNTEAFF
>TRBJ1-1|TRBV4-2|TRBD1
CASSQTDRANTEAFF
>TRBJ2-5|TRBV3-1/TRBV3-2|NA
CASSPESSETQYF
>TRBJ2-1|TRBV5-1|NA
CASSRGGWNEQFF
>TRBJ2-5|TRBV15|TRBD2
CATSAGTSGTKETQYF
>TRBJ2-3|TRBV29-1|TRBD2
CSVEKRTSVTDTQYF
>TRBJ1-4|TRBV3-1/TRBV3-2|NA
CASSQIQATNEKLFF
>TRBJ1-2|TRBV12-3/TRBV12-4|TRBD1
CASSKGQGSGYTF
>TRBJ1-4|TRBV7-9|NA
CASSLVQGQGEKLFF
>TRBJ1-2|TRBV2|TRBD1
CASSEGGTGGYGYTF
>TRBJ1-3|TRBV9|TRBD1
CASSVEPGGISGNTIYF
>TRBJ1-5|TRBV4-1|NA
CASSQAVTVQPQHF
>TRBJ1-3|TRBV30|NA
CAWSSARTSVSGNTIYF
>TRBJ1-1|TRBV18|NA
CASSPTTYEAFF
>TRBJ2-7|TRBV5-1|TRBD1
CASSLGQAPEQYF
>TRBJ2-7|TRBV7-9|TRBD1
CASSPSGTGGAISEQYF
>TRBJ1-2|TRBV24-1|TRBD1
CATASTGEGGGYTF